This T cell receptor (beta chain) was sequenced for a study of post-analysis software for immune sequencing data. General study results and limits: Same-batch preparations were strongly co-clustered by F measure. TRBV segments more frequent in patients than in controls numbered five and included TRBV5-6, TRBV5-1 and TRBV20-1.

In regard to this clonotype: Its antigen is not known.

Unique molecular identifiers were carried by the TCR beta cDNA libraries. From about 1 to 10 million T cells, about 500,000 cDNA molecules were obtained. MiXCR, run by TCRdb on the PCR reads, gives a single entry per CDR3 protein. The sample holds roughly 670,000 distinct CDR3 sequences, 55% to 60% seen once. Germline CDR1 reads DFQATT; CDR2 reads SNEGSKA (reference sequence). V lost 2 bases and J lost 6, with 5 bases in between. The CDR3 runs 11 residues. Source material: blood. The rearrangement uses TRBV20-1 and TRBJ2-1, with D unclear. The sequence was obtained from a girl aged 2-10 years with multiple sclerosis. The CDR3 region has the DNA TGCAGTGCTAGAATCCCCAATGAGCAGTTCTTC. It translates to CSARIPNEQFF.